One sample yielded the 27 T cell receptor beta chains listed below, sequenced in a study of cytomegalovirus exposure and HLA in healthy donors. Researchers ran the PCR with 60 Vbeta and 13 Jbeta primers. The protocol was immunoSEQ multiplex PCR, while the TCRdb copy is restricted to in-frame clones and leaves out a portion. The data hold 220,000 or so clones, with 60% to 80% observed a single time. The specimen sequenced was PBMCs. The source of these receptors is a woman in her twenties or thirties in good health and CMV-seronegative.

V and J are TRBV7-9 and TRBJ1-1; D is unclear. CDR1 and CDR2 (germline): SEHNR, FQNEAQ (reference sequence). This CDR3 has 13 amino acids. V was clipped by 5 bases and J by 0 bases, with 7 bases between them. For the CDR3, the DNA is TGTGCCAGCAGCCCGTACATGAACACTGAAGCTTTCTTT. Amino acid sequence: CASSPYMNTEAFF.

This clone was picked up a small number of times. The chain links TRBV7-6 to TRBJ2-3, with D unresolved. CDR1 is SGHVS and CDR2 is FNYEAQ in the germline V gene. CDR3 size: 15 residues. The V end was cut by 5 bases, the J end by 0 bases, with 12 bases between. The CDR3 region is CASSTLATSTDTQYF. In nucleotides, the CDR3 is TGTGCCAGCAGCACCTTAGCTACTAGCACAGATACGCAGTATTTT.

A few counts support this clone. The chain employs TRBV6-5 and TRBJ1-1, with 11 bases that match TRBD1. The length of the CDR3 is 14 residues. V lost 7 bases and J lost 11; bases outside the gene matches: 12. Germline CDR1 is MNHEY and CDR2 is SVGAGI. The CDR3 region is CASITMRDRGTAFF. In nucleotides, the CDR3 is TGTGCCAGCATCACGATGCGGGACAGGGGGACGGCTTTCTTT.

This rearrangement joins TRBV9 to TRBJ2-7; weak D call: TRBD2 (5 bases). The length of the CDR3 is 13 residues. Per germline, CDR1 SGDLS and CDR2 YYNGEE. Trimming shortened V by 3 bases and J by 0 bases, and 7 bases separated the two germline ends. This CDR3 is CASSARGSYEQYF. The CDR3 bases are TGTGCCAGCAGCGCTCGGGGCTCCTACGAGCAGTACTTC.

The chain is built from TRBV5-1 and TRBJ1-1; TRBD1 matches 10 bases. Germline V CDR1 and CDR2: SGHRS, YFSETQ. The CDR3 length is 16 residues. The junction had 9 bases not matched to a gene; V was cut back by 7 bases and J by 0 bases. The CDR3 spells CASSPGDRGMNTEAFF. The DNA of the CDR3 is TGCGCCAGCTCCCCCGGGGACAGGGGCATGAACACTGAAGCTTTCTTT.

This clone showed up just a few times. Here the CDR3 reads CASSPPGSYEQYF. For the CDR3, the DNA is TGTGCCAGCAGCCCCCCGGGTTCCTACGAGCAGTACTTC. The chain uses TRBV11-2 and TRBJ2-7; D not resolved. V dropped 5 bases and J dropped 1 base, with 9 bases sitting between them. Germline-derived CDR1 and CDR2 are SGHAT and FQNNGV. The CDR3 is 13 amino acids.

The V gene is TRBV18, the J gene TRBJ1-1; D not certain. Germline V gives CDR1 KGHSH, CDR2 LQKENI. This CDR3 comprises 15 residues. V was cut by 2 bases and J by 2 bases, with 12 bases left in between. The CDR3 DNA reads TGTGCCAGCTCACCAAGATTCTCAGGTAACACTGAAGCTTTCTTT. This translates into CASSPRFSGNTEAFF. Full variable domain (remainder filled in from reference TRBV18 and TRBJ1-1): NAGVMQNPRHLVRRRGQEARLRCSPMKGHSHVYWYRQLPEEGLKFMVYLQKENIIDESGMPKERFSAEFPKEGPSILRIQQVVRGDSAAYFCASSPRFSGNTEAFFGQGTRLTVV.

In regard to this clone: One end of the junction varies from germline; a read error may be responsible. The chain combines TRBV4-1 with TRBJ2-5; TRBD2 aligns across 14 bases. CDR3 length: 17 residues. CDR1 and CDR2 from the germline V gene are MGHRA and YSYEKL. The CDR3 loop is CVSSHHGLAGGQETQYF. CDR3 bases: TGCGTCAGCAGCCACCACGGACTAGCGGGGGGCCAAGAGACCCAGTACTTC.

The rearrangement uses TRBV28 and TRBJ2-7; TRBD2 matches at 13 bases. V lost 2 bases and J lost 4; bases outside the gene matches: 11. The CDR3 has 18 amino acids. CDR1 is MDHEN, CDR2 SYDVKM, per germline. The CDR3 protein is CASSLLPTGTSGTYEQYF. The CDR3 DNA is TGTGCCAGCAGTTTACTCCCTACCGGGACTAGCGGGACATACGAGCAGTACTTC.

The gene calls are TRBV7-9 and TRBJ2-5; tentative D call: TRBD2 (6 bases). V lost 5 bases, J lost 2 bases, and 12 bases lay in between. Germline V gene lookup returns CDR1 SEHNR and CDR2 FQNEAQ (reference sequence). This CDR3 contains 14 residues. The CDR3 DNA sequence: TGTGCCAGCAGCCGGGAGCCTGGGCAAGAGACCCAGTACTTC. It is translated as CASSREPGQETQYF.

The rearrangement joins TRBV7-9 to TRBJ2-1; TRBD2 matches at 11 bases. This CDR3 spans 17 amino acids. Germline CDR1 SEHNR, CDR2 FQNEAQ (reference sequence). V gave up 1 base and J gave up 6 bases; unmatched junction bases: 8. As DNA, the CDR3 is TGTGCCAGCAGCTTAGATAACTCCGGGACTAGCGGCAATGAGCAGTTCTTC. As protein: CASSLDNSGTSGNEQFF.

This chain connects TRBV28 to TRBJ2-3; 12 bases align to TRBD2. Looked up from germline, CDR1 is MDHEN and CDR2 is SYDVKM. The CDR3 sequence is 15 residues long. Trimming at V came to 3 bases and at J to 4 bases, leaving 2 bases not matched to a gene. The CDR3 reads CASSFASGGADTQYF. In nucleotides, the CDR3 is TGTGCCAGCAGTTTCGCTAGCGGGGGGGCAGATACGCAGTATTTT.

This clone was counted a single time. The chain combines TRBV27 with TRBJ2-1; tentatively, D is TRBD1 (6 bases). Germline CDR1 reads MNHEY; CDR2 reads SMNVEV (reference sequence). The ends were cut back, 0 bases at V and 5 bases at J, with 20 bases in the middle. CDR3 length: 18 amino acids. The CDR3, as DNA: TGTGCCAGCAGTTTATCTGGCCTCAGGGACAAAATGGACAATGAGCAGTTCTTC. This sequence encodes CASSLSGLRDKMDNEQFF.

A note on this clone: The junction differs from germline at one of its ends, possibly a read error. The rearrangement uses TRBV30 and TRBJ2-1, with 9 bases aligning to TRBD2. The CDR3 has 12 residues. CDR1 and CDR2 (germline): GTSNPN, SVGIG (reference sequence). Here the CDR3 reads CARRGGGDEQFF. CDR3 bases: TGTGCCCGGAGGGGCGGGGGGGATGAGCAGTTCTTC. The variable domain in full, with the rest retrieved from reference TRBV30 and TRBJ2-1, is SQTIHQWPATLVQPVGSPLSLECTVEGTSNPNLYWYRQAAGRGLQLLFYSVGIGQISSEVPQNLSASRPQDRQFILSSKKLLLSDSGFYLCARRGGGDEQFFGPGTRLTVL.

In DNA, the CDR3 is TGTGCCAGCAGTTTATCGTCCAATTTCTACGAGCAGTACTTC. Translating it yields CASSLSSNFYEQYF. This chain uses TRBV27 with TRBJ2-7; D not resolved. V gave up 0 bases and J gave up 3 bases, with 9 bases separating them. The V gene's germline CDR1 is MNHEY and CDR2 SMNVEV (reference sequence). CDR3 length equals 14 residues.

J is TRBJ2-3 and V is TRBV10-2, with 13 bases identical to TRBD2. With V trimmed by 5 bases and J by 6 bases, 5 bases remained unmatched. The germline V gene has CDR1 WSHSY and CDR2 SAAADI. The length of the CDR3 is 15 residues. The CDR3 protein is CASSKLAGGGDTQYF. The CDR3 DNA reads TGCGCCAGCAGTAAACTAGCGGGAGGGGGCGATACGCAGTATTTT.

The rearrangement joins TRBV30 to TRBJ1-2; 9 bases are shared with TRBD1. Germline CDR1 is GTSNPN and CDR2 is SVGIG (reference sequence). J was trimmed by 6 bases and V by 3 bases; bases with no gene match: 11. The CDR3 covers 15 residues. This CDR3 reads CAWRNLYRGLNGYTF. For the CDR3, the DNA is TGTGCCTGGAGGAATCTGTACAGGGGGCTCAATGGCTACACCTTC.

This chain joins TRBV19 and TRBJ1-1; D is possibly TRBD1 (5 bases). Trimming cost V 5 bases and J 4 bases, with 11 bases left between them. The CDR3 has 13 residues. Germline V lookup: CDR1 LNHDA, CDR2 SQIVND (reference sequence). The CDR3 region has the DNA TGTGCCAGTAGTGGGGGGGTGGGCACTGAAGCTTTCTTT. Amino acids: CASSGGVGTEAFF.

Only a few counts were recorded for this clone. The rearrangement joins TRBV5-1 to TRBJ1-1; tentative D call: TRBD1 (6 bases). V was cut by 0 bases and J by 4 bases, with 7 bases left in between. Germline CDR1 and CDR2: SGHRS and YFSETQ. The CDR3 runs to 13 residues. The chain's CDR3 is CASSLDRATEAFF. The CDR3 bases are TGCGCCAGCAGCTTGGACAGGGCCACTGAAGCTTTCTTT.

CDR3 protein: CASSIGQGAGELFF. The CDR3 region has the DNA TGCGCCAGCAGCATCGGACAGGGGGCCGGGGAGCTGTTTTTT. V is TRBV5-1 and J is TRBJ2-2, with 10 bases fitting TRBD1. The CDR3 covers 14 residues. J lost 6 bases, V lost 4 bases, and 3 bases had no gene match. In germline, CDR1 is SGHRS, CDR2 YFSETQ.

This rearrangement joins TRBV2 to TRBJ1-1; D perhaps matches TRBD1 (5 bases). Germline V lookup: CDR1 SNHLY, CDR2 FYNNEI. The CDR3 is made up of 12 amino acids. V lost 6 bases to trimming and J lost 5 bases, with 10 bases between them. DNA of the CDR3: TGTGCCAGCAGGCCGGGGGGTACTGAAGCTTTCTTT. As protein: CASRPGGTEAFF. Together with reference TRBV2 and TRBJ1-1, the CDR3 gives the full variable domain: EPEVTQTPSHQVTQMGQEVILRCVPISNHLYFYWYRQILGQKVEFLVSFYNNEISEKSEIFDDQFSVERPDGSNFTLKIRSTKLEDSAMYFCASRPGGTEAFFGQGTRLTVV.

The chain is built from TRBV5-1 and TRBJ2-1; 11 bases line up with TRBD2. The V segment lost 4 bases and the J segment 8 bases; nucleotides outside the gene matches: 11. Per germline, CDR1 SGHRS and CDR2 YFSETQ. This CDR3 comprises 16 residues. DNA for the CDR3: TGCGCCAGCAGCCGGGGTCTAGCGGGAGGAGGGGATGAGCAGTTCTTC. It yields the protein CASSRGLAGGGDEQFF.

V usage is TRBV9 and J usage is TRBJ1-1; maybe TRBD1 (6 bases). The CDR3 runs to 17 residues. Per germline, CDR1 SGDLS and CDR2 YYNGEE. V lost 0 bases and J 3 bases, leaving 18 bases between the germline ends. CDR3 protein: CASSVVGQGIEDTEAFF. For the CDR3, the DNA is TGTGCCAGCAGCGTAGTGGGGCAGGGGATAGAGGACACTGAAGCTTTCTTT.

The J gene is TRBJ2-3, the V gene TRBV4-1, with a weak D call TRBD1 (5 bases). The length of the CDR3 is 15 residues. Between the trimmed V and J ends, which lost 3 bases and 0 bases, there was a span of 10 bases. Germline values: CDR1 MGHRA, CDR2 YSYEKL. The CDR3 sequence is CASSHRQLSTDTQYF. In nucleotides, the CDR3 is TGCGCCAGCAGCCACCGACAGCTTAGCACAGATACGCAGTATTTT.

This clone has just a few counts. The identical CDR3 is also encoded by other nucleotide sequences in the sample. The chain carries TRBV7-3 and TRBJ2-7; TRBD1 agrees at 8 bases. Per the germline V gene, CDR1 is SGHTA and CDR2 is FQGTGA. This CDR3 is 13 amino acids long. V shed 5 bases, J shed 3 bases, and the junction held 3 bases outside the gene matches. Written as DNA, the CDR3 is TGTGCCAGCAGCCGAGACAGGGGCTACGAGCAGTACTTC. Translating gives CASSRDRGYEQYF.

The chain couples TRBV4-1 to TRBJ1-2; TRBD1 matches 8 bases. Germline lookup yields CDR1 MGHRA and CDR2 YSYEKL. The CDR3 has 15 residues. J gave up 4 bases and V 2 bases, and 6 bases lay outside the gene matches. The CDR3 loop is CASSQLSGGGYGYTF. CDR3 nucleotides: TGCGCCAGCAGCCAACTTTCAGGGGGCGGCTATGGCTACACCTTC.

The V and J genes are TRBV5-4 and TRBJ2-7; tentatively, D is TRBD1 (6 bases). Germline CDR1 reads SGHNT; CDR2 reads YYREEE (reference sequence). This CDR3 is 12 amino acids long. Deletions cut 0 bases from V and 8 bases from J, with 9 bases between. For the CDR3, the DNA is TGTGCCAGCAGCTTGGAGGGGGTGCAGCAGTACTTC. It yields the protein CASSLEGVQQYF.